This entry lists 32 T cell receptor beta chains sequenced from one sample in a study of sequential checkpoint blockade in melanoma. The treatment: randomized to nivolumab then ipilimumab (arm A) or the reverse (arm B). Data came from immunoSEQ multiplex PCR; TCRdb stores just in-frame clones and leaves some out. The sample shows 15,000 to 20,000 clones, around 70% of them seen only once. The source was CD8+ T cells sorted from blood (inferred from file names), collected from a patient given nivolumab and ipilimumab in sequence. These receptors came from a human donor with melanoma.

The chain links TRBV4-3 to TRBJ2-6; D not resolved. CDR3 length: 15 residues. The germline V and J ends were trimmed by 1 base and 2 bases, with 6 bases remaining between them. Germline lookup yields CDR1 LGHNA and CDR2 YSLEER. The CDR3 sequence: CASSQGAAGANVLTF. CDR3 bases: TGCGCCAGCAGCCAAGGAGCCGCTGGGGCCAACGTCCTGACTTTC.

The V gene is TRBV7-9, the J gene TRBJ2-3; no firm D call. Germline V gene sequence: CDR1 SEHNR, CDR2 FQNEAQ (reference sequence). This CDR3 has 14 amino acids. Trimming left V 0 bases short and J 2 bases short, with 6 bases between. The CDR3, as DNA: TGTGCCAGCAGCTTAGCGATGGCCACAGATACGCAGTATTTT. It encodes CASSLAMATDTQYF.

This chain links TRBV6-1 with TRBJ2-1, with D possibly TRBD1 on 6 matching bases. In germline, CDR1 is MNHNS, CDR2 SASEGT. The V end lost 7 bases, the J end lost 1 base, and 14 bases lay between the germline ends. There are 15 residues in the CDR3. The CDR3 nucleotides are TGTGCCAGCATGAACAGGGAAGGTTCCTACAATGAGCAGTTCTTC. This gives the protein CASMNREGSYNEQFF.

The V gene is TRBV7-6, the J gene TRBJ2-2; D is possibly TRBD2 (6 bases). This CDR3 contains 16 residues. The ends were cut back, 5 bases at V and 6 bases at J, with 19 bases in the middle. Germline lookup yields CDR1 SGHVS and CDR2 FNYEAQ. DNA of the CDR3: TGTGCCAGCAGCCCGCCTTCCAGCGGGTCTTCCGGGGAGCTGTTTTTT. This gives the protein CASSPPSSGSSGELFF.

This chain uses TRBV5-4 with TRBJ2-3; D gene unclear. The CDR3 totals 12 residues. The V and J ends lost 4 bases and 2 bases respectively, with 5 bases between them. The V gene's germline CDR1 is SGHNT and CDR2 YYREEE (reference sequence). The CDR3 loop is CASSAPTDTQYF. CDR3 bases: TGTGCCAGCAGCGCGCCCACAGATACGCAGTATTTT. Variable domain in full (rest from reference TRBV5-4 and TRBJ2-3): ETGVTQSPTHLIKTRGQQVTLRCSSQSGHNTVSWYQQALGQGPQFIFQYYREEENGRGNFPPRFSGLQFPNYSSELNVNALELDDSALYLCASSAPTDTQYFGPGTRLTVL.

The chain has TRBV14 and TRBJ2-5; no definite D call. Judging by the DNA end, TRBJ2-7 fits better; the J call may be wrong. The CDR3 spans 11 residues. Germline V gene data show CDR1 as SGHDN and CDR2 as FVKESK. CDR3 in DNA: TGTGCCAGCAGCCCTTGGTACGAGCAGTACTTC. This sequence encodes CASSPWYEQYF.

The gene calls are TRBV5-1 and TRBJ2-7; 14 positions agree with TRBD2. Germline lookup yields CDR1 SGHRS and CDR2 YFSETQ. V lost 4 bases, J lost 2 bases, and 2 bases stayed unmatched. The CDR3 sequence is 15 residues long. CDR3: CASSQGLAGAYEQYF. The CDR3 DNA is TGCGCCAGCAGCCAGGGACTAGCGGGAGCCTACGAGCAGTACTTC.

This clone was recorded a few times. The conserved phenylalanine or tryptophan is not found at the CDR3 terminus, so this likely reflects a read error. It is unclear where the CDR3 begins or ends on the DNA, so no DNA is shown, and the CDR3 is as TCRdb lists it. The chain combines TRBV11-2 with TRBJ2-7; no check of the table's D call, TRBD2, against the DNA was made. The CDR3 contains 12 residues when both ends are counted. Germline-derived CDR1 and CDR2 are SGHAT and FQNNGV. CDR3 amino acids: CASSKGAGNCVI.

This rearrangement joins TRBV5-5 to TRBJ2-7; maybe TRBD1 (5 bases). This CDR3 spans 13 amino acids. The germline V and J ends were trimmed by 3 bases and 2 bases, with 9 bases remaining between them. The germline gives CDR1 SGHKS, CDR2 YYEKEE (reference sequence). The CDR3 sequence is CASSSDKPYEQYF. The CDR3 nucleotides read TGTGCCAGCAGCTCGGACAAGCCCTACGAGCAGTACTTC. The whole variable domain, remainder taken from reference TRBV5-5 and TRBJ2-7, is DAGVTQSPTHLIKTRGQQVTLRCSPISGHKSVSWYQQVLGQGPQFIFQYYEKEERGRGNFPDRFSARQFPNYSSELNVNALLLGDSALYLCASSSDKPYEQYFGPGTRLTVT.

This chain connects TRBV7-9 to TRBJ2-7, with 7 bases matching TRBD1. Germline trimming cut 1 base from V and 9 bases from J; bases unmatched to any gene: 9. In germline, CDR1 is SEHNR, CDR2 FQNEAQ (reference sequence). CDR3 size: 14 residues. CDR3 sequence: CASSLVEGAQGQYF. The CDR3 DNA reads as TGTGCCAGCAGCTTAGTCGAGGGGGCGCAAGGGCAGTACTTC.

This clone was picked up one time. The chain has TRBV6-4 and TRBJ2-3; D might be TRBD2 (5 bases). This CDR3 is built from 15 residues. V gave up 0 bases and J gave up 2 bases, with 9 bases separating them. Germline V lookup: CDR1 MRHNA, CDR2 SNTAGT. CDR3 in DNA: TGTGCCAGCAGTGACTCGGACTCTAACACAGATACGCAGTATTTT. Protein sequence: CASSDSDSNTDTQYF.

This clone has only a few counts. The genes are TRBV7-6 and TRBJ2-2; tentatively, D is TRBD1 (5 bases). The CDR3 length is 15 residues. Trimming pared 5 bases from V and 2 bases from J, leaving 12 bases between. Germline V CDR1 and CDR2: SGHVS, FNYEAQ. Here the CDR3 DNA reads TGTGCCAGCAGCATACTGACAGACAACACCGGGGAGCTGTTTTTT. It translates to CASSILTDNTGELFF. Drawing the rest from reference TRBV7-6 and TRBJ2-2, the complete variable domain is GAGVSQSPRYKVTKRGQDVALRCDPISGHVSLYWYRQALGQGPEFLTYFNYEAQQDKSGLPNDRFSAERPEGSISTLTIQRTEQRDSAMYRCASSILTDNTGELFFGEGSRLTVL.

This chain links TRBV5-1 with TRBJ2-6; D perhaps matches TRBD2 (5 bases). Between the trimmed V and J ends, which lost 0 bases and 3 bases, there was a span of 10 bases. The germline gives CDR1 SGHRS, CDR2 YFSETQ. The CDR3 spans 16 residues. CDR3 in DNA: TGCGCCAGCAGCTTGGTTGAGGGCTTTGGGGCCAACGTCCTGACTTTC. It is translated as CASSLVEGFGANVLTF.

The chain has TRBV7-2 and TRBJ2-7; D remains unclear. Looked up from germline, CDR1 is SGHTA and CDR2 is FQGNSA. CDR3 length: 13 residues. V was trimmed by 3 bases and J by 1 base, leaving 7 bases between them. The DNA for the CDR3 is TGTGCCAGCAGCTTGCCAGGTTCCTACGAGCAGTACTTC. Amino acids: CASSLPGSYEQYF.

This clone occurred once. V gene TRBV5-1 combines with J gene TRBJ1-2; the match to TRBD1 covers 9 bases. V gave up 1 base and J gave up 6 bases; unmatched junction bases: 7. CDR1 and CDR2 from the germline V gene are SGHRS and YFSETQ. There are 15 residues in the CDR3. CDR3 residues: CASSLPRTGEDGYTF. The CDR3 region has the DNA TGCGCCAGCAGCTTGCCAAGGACAGGGGAGGATGGCTACACCTTC.

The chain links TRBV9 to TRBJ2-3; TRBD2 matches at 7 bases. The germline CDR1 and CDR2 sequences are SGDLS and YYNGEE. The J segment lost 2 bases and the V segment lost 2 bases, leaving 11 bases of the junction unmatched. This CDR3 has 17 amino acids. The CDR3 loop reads CASSVRAQAGDTDTQYF. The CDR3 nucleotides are TGTGCCAGCAGCGTTCGGGCTCAGGCGGGGGACACAGATACGCAGTATTTT.

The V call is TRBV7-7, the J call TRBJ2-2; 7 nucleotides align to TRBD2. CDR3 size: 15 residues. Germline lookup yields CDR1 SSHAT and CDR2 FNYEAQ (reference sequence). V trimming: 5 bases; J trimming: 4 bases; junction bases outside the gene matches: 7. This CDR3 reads CASSPFGGSTGELFF. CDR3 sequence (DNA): TGTGCCAGCAGCCCGTTCGGCGGGAGCACCGGGGAGCTGTTTTTT.

CDR3 residues: CASSGLQGTSNEQFF. CDR3 coding DNA: TGTGCCAGCAGTGGATTACAGGGGACGTCCAATGAGCAGTTCTTC. V is TRBV6-1 and J is TRBJ2-1; 7 bases align to TRBD1. The CDR3 runs 15 residues. Per the germline V gene, CDR1 is MNHNS and CDR2 is SASEGT. V trimming: 4 bases; J trimming: 6 bases; junction bases outside the gene matches: 9.

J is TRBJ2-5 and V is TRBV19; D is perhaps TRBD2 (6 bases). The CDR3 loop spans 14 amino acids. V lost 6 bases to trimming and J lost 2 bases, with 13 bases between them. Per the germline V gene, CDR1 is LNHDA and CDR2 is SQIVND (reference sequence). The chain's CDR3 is CASRDLAFQETQYF. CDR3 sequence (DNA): TGTGCCAGTAGGGATCTAGCGTTTCAAGAGACCCAGTACTTC.

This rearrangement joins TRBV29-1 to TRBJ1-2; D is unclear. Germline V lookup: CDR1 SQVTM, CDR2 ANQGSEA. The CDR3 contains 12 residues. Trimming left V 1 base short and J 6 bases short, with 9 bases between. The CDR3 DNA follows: TGCAGCGTTGAAGCCAGCGGGAATGGCTACACCTTC. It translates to CSVEASGNGYTF.

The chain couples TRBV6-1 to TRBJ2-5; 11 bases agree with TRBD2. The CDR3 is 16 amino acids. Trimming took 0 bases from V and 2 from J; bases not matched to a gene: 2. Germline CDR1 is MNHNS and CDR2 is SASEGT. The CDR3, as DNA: TGTGCCAGCAGTGAAGCGACTAGCGGGATACAAGAGACCCAGTACTTC. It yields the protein CASSEATSGIQETQYF.

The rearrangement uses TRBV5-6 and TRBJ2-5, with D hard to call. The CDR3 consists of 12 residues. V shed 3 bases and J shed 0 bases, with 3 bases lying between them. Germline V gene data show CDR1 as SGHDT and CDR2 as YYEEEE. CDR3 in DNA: TGTGCCAGCAGCTCGTACCAAGAGACCCAGTACTTC. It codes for CASSSYQETQYF.

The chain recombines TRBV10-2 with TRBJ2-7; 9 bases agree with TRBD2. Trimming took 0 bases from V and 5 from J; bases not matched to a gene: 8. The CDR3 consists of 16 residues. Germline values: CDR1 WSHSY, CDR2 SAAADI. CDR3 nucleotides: TGCGCCAGCAGTGAGTCGGGTAGCGGGAGCTTGGACGAGCAGTACTTC. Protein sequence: CASSESGSGSLDEQYF.

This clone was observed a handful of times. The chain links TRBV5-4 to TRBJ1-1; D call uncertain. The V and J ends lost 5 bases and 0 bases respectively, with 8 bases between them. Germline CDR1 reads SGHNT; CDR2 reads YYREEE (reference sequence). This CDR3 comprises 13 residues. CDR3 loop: CASSHSLNTEAFF. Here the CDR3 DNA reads TGTGCCAGCAGTCATTCATTGAACACTGAAGCTTTCTTT.

The DNA of the CDR3 is TGTGCCTGGAGTGTAAGTGGTAGTGTCTACGAGCAGTACTTC. This gives the protein CAWSVSGSVYEQYF. V and J are TRBV30 and TRBJ2-7; D unresolved. Trimming removed 0 bases at V and 3 bases at J, with 12 bases between. CDR1 and CDR2 (germline): GTSNPN, SVGIG (reference sequence). This CDR3 spans 14 amino acids.

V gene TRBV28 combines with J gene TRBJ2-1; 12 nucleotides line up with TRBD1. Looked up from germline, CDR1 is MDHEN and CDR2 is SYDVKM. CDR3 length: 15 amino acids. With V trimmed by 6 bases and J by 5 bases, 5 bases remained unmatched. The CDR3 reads CASRGGTGGHNEQFF. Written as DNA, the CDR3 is TGTGCCAGCAGAGGCGGGACAGGGGGCCACAATGAGCAGTTCTTC.

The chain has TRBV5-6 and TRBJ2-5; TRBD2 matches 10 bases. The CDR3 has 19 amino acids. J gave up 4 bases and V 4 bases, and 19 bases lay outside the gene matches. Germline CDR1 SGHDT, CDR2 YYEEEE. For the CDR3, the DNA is TGTGCCAGCAGCGGCACGGGGCTAGCGGGAGTATCGGAGGGAGAGACCCAGTACTTC. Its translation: CASSGTGLAGVSEGETQYF.

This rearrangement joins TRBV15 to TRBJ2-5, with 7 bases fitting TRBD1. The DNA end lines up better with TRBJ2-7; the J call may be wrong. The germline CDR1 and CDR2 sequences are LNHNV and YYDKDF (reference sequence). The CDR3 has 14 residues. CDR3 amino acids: CATSRTGTAYEQYF. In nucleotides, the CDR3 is TGTGCCACCAGCAGAACCGGGACAGCCTACGAGCAGTACTTC.

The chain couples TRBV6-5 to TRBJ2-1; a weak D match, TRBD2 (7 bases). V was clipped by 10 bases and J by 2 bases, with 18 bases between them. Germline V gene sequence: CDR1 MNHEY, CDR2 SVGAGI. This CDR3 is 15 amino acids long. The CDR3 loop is CATQGGAEPYNEQFF. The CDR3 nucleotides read TGTGCCACCCAAGGGGGGGCTGAACCCTACAATGAGCAGTTCTTC.

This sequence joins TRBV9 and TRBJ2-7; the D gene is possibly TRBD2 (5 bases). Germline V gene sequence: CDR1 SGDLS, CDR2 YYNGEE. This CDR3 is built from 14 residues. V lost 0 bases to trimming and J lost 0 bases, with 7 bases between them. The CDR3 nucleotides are TGTGCCAGCAGCGTAGAACGGGACTCCTACGAGCAGTACTTC. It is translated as CASSVERDSYEQYF.

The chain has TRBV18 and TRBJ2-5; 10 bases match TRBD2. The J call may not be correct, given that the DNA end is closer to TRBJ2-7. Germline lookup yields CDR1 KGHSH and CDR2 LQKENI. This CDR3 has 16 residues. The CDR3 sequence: CASSVESGRASYEQYF. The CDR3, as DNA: TGTGCCAGCTCCGTGGAGAGCGGGAGGGCCTCTTACGAGCAGTACTTC.

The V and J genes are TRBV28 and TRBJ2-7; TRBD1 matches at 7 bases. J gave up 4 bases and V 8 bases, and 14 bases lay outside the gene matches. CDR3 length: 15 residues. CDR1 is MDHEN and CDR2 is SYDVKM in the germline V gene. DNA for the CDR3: TGTGCCAGCTTTCATCCGGGACAGACTACATACGAGCAGTACTTC. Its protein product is CASFHPGQTTYEQYF. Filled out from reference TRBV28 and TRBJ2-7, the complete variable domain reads DVKVTQSSRYLVKRTGEKVFLECVQDMDHENMFWYRQDPGLGLRLIYFSYDVKMKEKGDIPEGYSVSREKKERFSLILESASTNQTSMYLCASFHPGQTTYEQYFGPGTRLTVT.